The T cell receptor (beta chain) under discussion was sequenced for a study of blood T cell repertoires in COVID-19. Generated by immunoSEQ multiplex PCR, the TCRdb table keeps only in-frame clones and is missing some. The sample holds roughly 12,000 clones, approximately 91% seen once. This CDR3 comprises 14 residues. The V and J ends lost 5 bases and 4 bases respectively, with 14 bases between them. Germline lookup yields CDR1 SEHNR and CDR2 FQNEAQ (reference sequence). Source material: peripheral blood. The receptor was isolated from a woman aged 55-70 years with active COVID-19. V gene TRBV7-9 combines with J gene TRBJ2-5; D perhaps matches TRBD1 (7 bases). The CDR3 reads CASSPGQGGETQYF. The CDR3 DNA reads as TGTGCCAGCAGCCCCGGTCAGGGGGGAGAGACCCAGTACTTC.